This T cell receptor beta chain emerged from a study of T cells in localized non-small cell lung cancer. Study conclusions and caveats: Uninvolved neighboring lung showed the greatest T cell clonality, exceeding tumor. Adjacent lung was found to contain a median approximately 62 of the top 100 tumor clones. An association was observed between higher blood T cell density and longer overall survival.

The V end was cut by 1 base, the J end by 4 bases, with 13 bases between. CDR3 length equals 15 residues. CDR1 MGHRA and CDR2 YSYEKL come from the germline V gene. The table came from immunoSEQ multiplex PCR; TCRdb's copy has only in-frame clones and leaves some out. The sample consists of more than 50,000 clones, around 83% of them appearing once. Concerning this clone: Its antigen is not known.

The V gene is TRBV4-1, the J gene TRBJ1-2, with D possibly TRBD1 on 6 matching bases. This specimen was peripheral blood, taken before any cancer treatment. This TCR was recovered from a female donor older than 55 with stage II squamous cell lung carcinoma. The CDR3 is CASSQGGRTVYGYTF. For the CDR3, the DNA is TGCGCCAGCAGCCAAGGAGGGAGGACAGTCTATGGCTACACCTTC.